This is a list of T cell receptor beta chains from one sample in a study of blood T cell repertoires in COVID-19. Assay used: immunoSEQ multiplex PCR; TCRdb lists only in-frame clones, some missing. The table has around 150,000 clones, roughly four fifths seen once. The sequencing sample was made of peripheral blood. The receptors originated from a woman of 80 years or more with acute or convalescent COVID-19. Both conserved end residues are part of each CDR3. The order of the fields is clone size, D gene, V gene, J gene, CDR3 DNA, CDR3 protein. D genes are given only for firm matches. Clone size is given for some rows only: seen once, a few or many times, or a class if the clone is expanded.

NA,NA,TRBV5-1,TRBJ1-4,TGCGCCAGCAGCGCCGGACTAGATGAAAAACTGTTTTTT,CASSAGLDEKLFF
few,TRBD1,TRBV5-1,TRBJ1-5,TGCGCCAGCAGCGAGGGGGCCAATAGCAATCAGCCCCAGCATTTT,CASSEGANSNQPQHF
NA,TRBD2,TRBV5-4,TRBJ2-5,TGTGCCAGCAGCCCTATTGGCGGGGGGGTGGAGACCCAGTACTTC,CASSPIGGGVETQYF
NA,NA,TRBV21-1,TRBJ2-7,TGTGCCAGCAGCAAAGCGGATGGGACAGTCTCCTACGAGCAGTACTTC,CASSKADGTVSYEQYF
NA,NA,TRBV5-1,TRBJ1-1,TGCGCCAGCAGCTTGGCCCCAGAGGGTGAAGCTTTCTTT,CASSLAPEGEAFF
NA,NA,TRBV12-5,TRBJ2-7,TGTGCTAGTGGTTTGGGCAGGGCCTACGAGCAGTACTTC,CASGLGRAYEQYF
once,TRBD1,TRBV6-2/TRBV6-3,TRBJ1-6,TGTGCCAGCAGTTACTCCGGGACAGTGAGGAATTCACCCCTCCACTTT,CASSYSGTVRNSPLHF
NA,TRBD2,TRBV6-4,TRBJ2-3,TGTGCCAGCAGTGCACTAGCGGGAGGGAGCGATACGCAGTATTTT,CASSALAGGSDTQYF
NA,NA,TRBV20-1,TRBJ1-2,TGCAGTGCTAGAGCAGACAAAGGCTACACCTTC,CSARADKGYTF
NA,NA,TRBV21-1,TRBJ2-5,TGTGCCAGCAGCAAAGGTGATAGCGCGAAAGAGACCCAGTACTTC,CASSKGDSAKETQYF
NA,NA,TRBV3-1/TRBV3-2,TRBJ2-1,TGTGCCAGCAGCCCACTGAGGGGCGGGGCCAATGAGCAGTTCTTC,CASSPLRGGANEQFF